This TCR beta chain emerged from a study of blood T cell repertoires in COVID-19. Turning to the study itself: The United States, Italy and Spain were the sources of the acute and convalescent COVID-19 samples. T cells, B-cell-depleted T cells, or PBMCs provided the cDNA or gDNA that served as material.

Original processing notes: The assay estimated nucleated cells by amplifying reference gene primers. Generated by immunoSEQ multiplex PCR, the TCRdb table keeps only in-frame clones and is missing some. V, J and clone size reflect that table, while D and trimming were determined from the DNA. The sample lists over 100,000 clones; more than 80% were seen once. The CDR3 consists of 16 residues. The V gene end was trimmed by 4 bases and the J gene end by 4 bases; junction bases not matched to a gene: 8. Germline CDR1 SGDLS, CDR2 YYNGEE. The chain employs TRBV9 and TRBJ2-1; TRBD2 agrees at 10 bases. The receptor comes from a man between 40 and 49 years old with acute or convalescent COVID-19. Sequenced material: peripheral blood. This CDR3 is CASSPASGGSYNEQFF. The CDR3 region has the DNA TGTGCCAGCAGCCCAGCTAGCGGGGGCTCGTACAATGAGCAGTTCTTC.